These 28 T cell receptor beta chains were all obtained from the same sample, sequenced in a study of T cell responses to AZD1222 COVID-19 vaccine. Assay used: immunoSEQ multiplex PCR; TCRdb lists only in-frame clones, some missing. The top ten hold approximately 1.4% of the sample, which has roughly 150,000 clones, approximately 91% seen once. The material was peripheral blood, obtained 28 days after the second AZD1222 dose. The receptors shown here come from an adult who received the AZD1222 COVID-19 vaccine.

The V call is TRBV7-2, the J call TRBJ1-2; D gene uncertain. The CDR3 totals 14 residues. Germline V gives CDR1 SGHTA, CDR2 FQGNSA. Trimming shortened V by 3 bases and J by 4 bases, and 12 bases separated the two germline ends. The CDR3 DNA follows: TGTGCCAGCAGCTTCGTTCAGGCCCCCTATGGCTACACCTTC. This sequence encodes CASSFVQAPYGYTF.

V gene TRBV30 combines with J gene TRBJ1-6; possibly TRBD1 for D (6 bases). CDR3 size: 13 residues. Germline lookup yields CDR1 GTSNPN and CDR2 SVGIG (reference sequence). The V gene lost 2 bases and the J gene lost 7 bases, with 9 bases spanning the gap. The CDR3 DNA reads TGTGCCTGGAGTATCCAGGGGAATTCACCCCTCCACTTT. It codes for CAWSIQGNSPLHF.

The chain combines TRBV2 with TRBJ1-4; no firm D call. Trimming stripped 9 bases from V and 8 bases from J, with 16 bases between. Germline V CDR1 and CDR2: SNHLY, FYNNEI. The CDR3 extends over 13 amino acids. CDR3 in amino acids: CARANAAGEKLFF. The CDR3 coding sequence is TGTGCCAGAGCTAACGCGGCCGGGGAAAAACTGTTTTTT.

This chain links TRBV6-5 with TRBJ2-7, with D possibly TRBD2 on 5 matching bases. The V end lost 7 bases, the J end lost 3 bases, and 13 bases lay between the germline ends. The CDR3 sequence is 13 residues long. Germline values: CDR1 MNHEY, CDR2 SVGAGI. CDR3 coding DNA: TGTGCCAGCACCAGACTACTAGGCTACGAGCAGTACTTC. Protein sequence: CASTRLLGYEQYF.

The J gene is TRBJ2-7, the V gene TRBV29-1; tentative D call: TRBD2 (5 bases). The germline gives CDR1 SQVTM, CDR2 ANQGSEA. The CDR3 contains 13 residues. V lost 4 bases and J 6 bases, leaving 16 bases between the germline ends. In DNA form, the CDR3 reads TGCAGCGTTGGAAGAGGCGACCGGGGCGAGCAGTACTTC. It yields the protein CSVGRGDRGEQYF.

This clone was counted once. For the CDR3, the DNA is TGTGCCACGGGGGGGGACATCCTATCGAGGGGCTACACCTTC. Its protein is CATGGDILSRGYTF. J is TRBJ1-2 and V is TRBV6-6, with D perhaps TRBD1 (6 bases). Per germline, CDR1 MNHNY and CDR2 SVGAGI (reference sequence). This CDR3 has 14 residues. V was clipped by 10 bases and J by 8 bases, with 23 bases between them.

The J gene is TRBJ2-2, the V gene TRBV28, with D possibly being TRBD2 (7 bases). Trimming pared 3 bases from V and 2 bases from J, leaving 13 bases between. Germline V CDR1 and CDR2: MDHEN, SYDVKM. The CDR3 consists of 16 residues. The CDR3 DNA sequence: TGTGCCAGCAGTTTGAGGGGGGGCGCAAACACCGGGGAGCTGTTTTTT. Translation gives CASSLRGGANTGELFF.

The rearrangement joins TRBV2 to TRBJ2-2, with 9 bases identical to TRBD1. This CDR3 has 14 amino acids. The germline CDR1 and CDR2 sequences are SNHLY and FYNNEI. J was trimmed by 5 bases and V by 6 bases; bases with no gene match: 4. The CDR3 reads CASSRQGVTGELFF. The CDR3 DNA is TGTGCCAGCAGCAGACAGGGGGTAACCGGGGAGCTGTTTTTT.

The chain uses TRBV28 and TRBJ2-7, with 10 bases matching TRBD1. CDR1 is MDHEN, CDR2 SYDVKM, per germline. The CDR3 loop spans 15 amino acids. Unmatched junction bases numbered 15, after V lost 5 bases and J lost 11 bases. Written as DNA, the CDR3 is TGTGCCAGCAGTCCAACCCCCGGGACAGGGGATGGGGAGTACTTC. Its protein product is CASSPTPGTGDGEYF.

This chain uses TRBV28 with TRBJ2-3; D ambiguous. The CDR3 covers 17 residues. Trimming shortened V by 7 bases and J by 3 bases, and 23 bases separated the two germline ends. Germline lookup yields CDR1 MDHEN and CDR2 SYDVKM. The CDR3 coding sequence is TGTGCCAGCAATCCTTCCTGGACCAATCGTCTGACAGATACGCAGTATTTT. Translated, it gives CASNPSWTNRLTDTQYF.

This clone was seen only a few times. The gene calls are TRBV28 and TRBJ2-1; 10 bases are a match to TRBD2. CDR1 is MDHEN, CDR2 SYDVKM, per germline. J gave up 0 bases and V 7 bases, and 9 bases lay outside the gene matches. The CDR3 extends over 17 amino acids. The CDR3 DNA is TGTGCCAGCATTACTAGCGGGGCTTCCAGCTCCTACAATGAGCAGTTCTTC. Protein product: CASITSGASSSYNEQFF.

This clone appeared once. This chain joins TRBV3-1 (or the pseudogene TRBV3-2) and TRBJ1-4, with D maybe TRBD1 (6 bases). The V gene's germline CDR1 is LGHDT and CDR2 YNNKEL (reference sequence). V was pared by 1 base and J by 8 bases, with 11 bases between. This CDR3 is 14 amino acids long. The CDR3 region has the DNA TGTGCCAGCAGCCAAGGGCAGGGGAGCGAAAAACTGTTTTTT. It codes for CASSQGQGSEKLFF.

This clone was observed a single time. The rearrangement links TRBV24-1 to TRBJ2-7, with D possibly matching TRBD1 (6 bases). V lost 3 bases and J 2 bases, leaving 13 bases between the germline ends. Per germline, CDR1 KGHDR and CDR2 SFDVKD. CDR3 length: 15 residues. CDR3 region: CATSDEQTGTYEQYF. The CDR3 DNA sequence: TGTGCCACCAGTGATGAACAGACAGGTACCTACGAGCAGTACTTC.

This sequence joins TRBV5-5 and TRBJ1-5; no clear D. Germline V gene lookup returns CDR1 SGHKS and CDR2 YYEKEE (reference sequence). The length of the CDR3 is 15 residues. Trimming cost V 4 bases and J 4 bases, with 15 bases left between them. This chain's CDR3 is CASSLNFPVNQPQHF. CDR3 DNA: TGTGCCAGCAGCCTGAACTTCCCGGTAAATCAGCCCCAGCATTTT.

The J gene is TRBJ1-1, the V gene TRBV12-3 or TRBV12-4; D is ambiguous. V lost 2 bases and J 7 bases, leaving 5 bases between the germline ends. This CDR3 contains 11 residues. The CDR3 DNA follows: TGTGCCAGCAGTTTACGGGGTGAAGCTTTCTTT. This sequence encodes CASSLRGEAFF.

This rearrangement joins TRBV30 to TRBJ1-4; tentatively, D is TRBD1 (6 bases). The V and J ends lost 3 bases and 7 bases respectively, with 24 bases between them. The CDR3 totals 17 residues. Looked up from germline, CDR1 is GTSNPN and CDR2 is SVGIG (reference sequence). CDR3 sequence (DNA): TGTGCCTGGAGCGGGCTCCCTAGGGGGGCGCCGACTGAAAAACTGTTTTTT. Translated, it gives CAWSGLPRGAPTEKLFF.

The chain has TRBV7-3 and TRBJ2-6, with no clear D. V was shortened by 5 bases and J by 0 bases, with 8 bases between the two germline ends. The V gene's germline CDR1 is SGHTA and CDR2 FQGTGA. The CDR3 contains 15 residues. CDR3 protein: CASSPPISGANVLTF. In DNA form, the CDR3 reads TGTGCCAGCAGCCCCCCTATCTCTGGGGCCAACGTCCTGACTTTC.

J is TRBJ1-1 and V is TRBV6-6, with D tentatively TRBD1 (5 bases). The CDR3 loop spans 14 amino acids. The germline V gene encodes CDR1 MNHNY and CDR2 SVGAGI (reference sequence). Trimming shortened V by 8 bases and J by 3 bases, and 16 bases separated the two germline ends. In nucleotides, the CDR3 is TGTGCCAGCGGGCTGCGCAGGGTCGACACTGAAGCTTTCTTT. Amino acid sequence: CASGLRRVDTEAFF.

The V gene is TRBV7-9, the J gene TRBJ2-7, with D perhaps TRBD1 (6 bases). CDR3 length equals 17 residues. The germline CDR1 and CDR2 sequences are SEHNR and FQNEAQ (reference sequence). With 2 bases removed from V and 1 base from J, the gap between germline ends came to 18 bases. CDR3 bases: TGTGCCAGCAGCTTATTCCCCGGAGACAGGTCGTCCTACGAGCAGTACTTC. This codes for CASSLFPGDRSSYEQYF. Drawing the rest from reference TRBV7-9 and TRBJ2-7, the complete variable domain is DTGVSQNPRHKITKRGQNVTFRCDPISEHNRLYWYRQTLGQGPEFLTYFQNEAQLEKSRLLSDRFSAERPKGSFSTLEIQRTEQGDSAMYLCASSLFPGDRSSYEQYFGPGTRLTVT.

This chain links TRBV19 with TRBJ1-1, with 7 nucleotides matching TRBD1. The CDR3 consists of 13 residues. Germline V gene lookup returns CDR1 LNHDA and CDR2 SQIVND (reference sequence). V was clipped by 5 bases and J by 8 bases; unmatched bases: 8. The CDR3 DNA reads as TGTGCCAGTAGTTACCAGGGGGGTTTGGAAGCTTTCTTT. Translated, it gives CASSYQGGLEAFF.

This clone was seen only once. The CDR3 DNA sequence: TGTGCCAGCAGCTTTTCCTCGGGTGCCCTCCGCGGGGATTACAATGAGCAGTTCTTC. This translates into CASSFSSGALRGDYNEQFF. The chain couples TRBV7-9 to TRBJ2-1; TRBD2 might be the D (6 bases). V dropped 3 bases and J dropped 4 bases, with 25 bases sitting between them. Germline values: CDR1 SEHNR, CDR2 FQNEAQ (reference sequence). CDR3 size: 19 residues.

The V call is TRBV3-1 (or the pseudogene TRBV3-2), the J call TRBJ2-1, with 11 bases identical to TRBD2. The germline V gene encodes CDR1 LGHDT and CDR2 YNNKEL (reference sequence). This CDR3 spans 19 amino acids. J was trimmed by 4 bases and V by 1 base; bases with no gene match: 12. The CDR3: CASSQASLAGGLGYNEQFF. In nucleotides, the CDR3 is TGTGCCAGCAGCCAAGCCTCCTTAGCGGGGGGGCTGGGGTACAATGAGCAGTTCTTC.

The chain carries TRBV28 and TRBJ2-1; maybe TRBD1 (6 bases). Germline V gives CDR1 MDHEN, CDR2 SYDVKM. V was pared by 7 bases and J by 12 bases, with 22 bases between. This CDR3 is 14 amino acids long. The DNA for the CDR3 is TGTGCCAGCATCCTCGGGACATCCTATGACAGGCAGTTCTTC. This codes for CASILGTSYDRQFF.

CDR3 coding DNA: TGTGCCAGCAGCGCCCCGGGACAGGGAAACACCATATATTTT. Its protein product is CASSAPGQGNTIYF. The J gene is TRBJ1-3, the V gene TRBV7-8; 7 bases agree with TRBD1. J lost 4 bases, V lost 5 bases, and 5 bases had no gene match. CDR1 and CDR2 from the germline V gene are SGHVS and FQNEAQ. The CDR3 is 14 amino acids.

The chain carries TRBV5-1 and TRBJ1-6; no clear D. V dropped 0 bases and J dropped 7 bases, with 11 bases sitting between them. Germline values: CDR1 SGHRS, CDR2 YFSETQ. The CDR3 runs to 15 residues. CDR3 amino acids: CASSLVKDLNSPLHF. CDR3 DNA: TGCGCCAGCAGCTTGGTCAAAGACTTGAATTCACCCCTCCACTTT.

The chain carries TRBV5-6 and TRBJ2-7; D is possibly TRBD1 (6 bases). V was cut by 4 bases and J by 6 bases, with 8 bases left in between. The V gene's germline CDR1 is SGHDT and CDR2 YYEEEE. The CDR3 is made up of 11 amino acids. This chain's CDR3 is CASSAGVEQYF. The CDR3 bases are TGTGCCAGCAGCGCAGGGGTCGAGCAGTACTTC.

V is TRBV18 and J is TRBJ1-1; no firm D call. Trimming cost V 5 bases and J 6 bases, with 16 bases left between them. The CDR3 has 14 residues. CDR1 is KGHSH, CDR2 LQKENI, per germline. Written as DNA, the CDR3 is TGTGCCAGCTCATATAGTGGTACCCTATCTGAAGCTTTCTTT. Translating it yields CASSYSGTLSEAFF.

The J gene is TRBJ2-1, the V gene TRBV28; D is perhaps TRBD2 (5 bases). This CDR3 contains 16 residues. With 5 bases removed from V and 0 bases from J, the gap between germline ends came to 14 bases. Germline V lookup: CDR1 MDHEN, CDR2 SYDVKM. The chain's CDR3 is CASSPSQRTSYNEQFF. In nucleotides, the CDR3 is TGTGCCAGCAGTCCAAGTCAGCGGACCTCCTACAATGAGCAGTTCTTC. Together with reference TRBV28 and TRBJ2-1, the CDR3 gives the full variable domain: DVKVTQSSRYLVKRTGEKVFLECVQDMDHENMFWYRQDPGLGLRLIYFSYDVKMKEKGDIPEGYSVSREKKERFSLILESASTNQTSMYLCASSPSQRTSYNEQFFGPGTRLTVL.